Sequencing of this T cell receptor (beta chain) was carried out in a study of CD8+CD57+ T cells in acquired aplastic anemia. Study details: DNA recovered from sorted CD4+ and CD8+ cells had a mean of approximately 3.2 ug. CD4+ cells from healthy donors averaged about 10 million reads.

Germline V gene data show CDR1 as DFQATT and CDR2 as SNEGSKA (reference sequence). The CDR3 spans 14 residues. Trimming cost V 6 bases and J 8 bases, with 21 bases left between them. Study conclusions and caveats: Patients showed no significant difference from controls in CD8+ Simpson's diversity. Shared by patients and controls, some 29 CD8+ CDR3s were abundant in patients.

This clonotype was seen at least ten times. Its cognate antigen is unknown. Genomic DNA, serving as template, underwent TCR beta VDJ and CDR3 profiling. TCRdb reprocessed the reads via MiXCR and lists one record per CDR3 protein. The sample records 200,000 to 250,000 distinct CDR3 sequences, about a third being singletons. Sequences were obtained from sorted CD4+, CD8+, or CD8+CD57+ T cells (not recorded which) from PBMCs. The receptor was isolated from a human donor in good health, serving as a control. The chain uses TRBV20-1 and TRBJ2-3; either TRBD1 or TRBD2 may fit D (6 bases each). As DNA, the CDR3 is TGCAGTGCCCAATACGGGGGCGTGCAAGCTACGCAGTATTTT. Protein product: CSAQYGGVQATQYF.